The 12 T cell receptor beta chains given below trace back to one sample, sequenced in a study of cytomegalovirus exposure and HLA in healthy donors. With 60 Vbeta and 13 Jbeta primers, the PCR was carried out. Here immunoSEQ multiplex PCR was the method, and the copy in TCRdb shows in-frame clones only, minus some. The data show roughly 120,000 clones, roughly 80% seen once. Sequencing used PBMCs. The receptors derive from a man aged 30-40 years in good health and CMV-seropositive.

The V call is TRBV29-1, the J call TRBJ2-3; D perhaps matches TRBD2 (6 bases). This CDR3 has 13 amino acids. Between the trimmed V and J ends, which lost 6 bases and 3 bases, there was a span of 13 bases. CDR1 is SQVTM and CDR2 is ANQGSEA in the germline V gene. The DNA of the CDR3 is TGCAGCGTCGGCGGAGGAGGGACAGATACGCAGTATTTT. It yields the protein CSVGGGGTDTQYF.

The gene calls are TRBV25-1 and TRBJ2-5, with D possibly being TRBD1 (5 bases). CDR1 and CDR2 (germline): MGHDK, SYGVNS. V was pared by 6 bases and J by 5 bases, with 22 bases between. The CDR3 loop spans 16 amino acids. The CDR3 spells CASSGKGWGSRETQYF. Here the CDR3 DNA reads TGTGCCAGCAGCGGAAAGGGGTGGGGAAGTAGGGAGACCCAGTACTTC.

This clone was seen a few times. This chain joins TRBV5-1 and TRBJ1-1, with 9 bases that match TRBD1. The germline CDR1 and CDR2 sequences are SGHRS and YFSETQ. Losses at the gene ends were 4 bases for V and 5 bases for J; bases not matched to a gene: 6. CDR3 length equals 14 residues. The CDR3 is CASSPGTGRTEAFF. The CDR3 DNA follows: TGCGCCAGCAGCCCCGGGACAGGGCGGACTGAAGCTTTCTTT.

CDR3 region: CASRGQGRETQYF. CDR3 in DNA: TGTGCCAGCCGGGGACAGGGTAGGGAGACCCAGTACTTC. The chain carries TRBV28 and TRBJ2-5; 9 bases line up with TRBD1. The length of the CDR3 is 13 residues. The junction had 6 bases not matched to a gene; V was cut back by 8 bases and J by 5 bases. CDR1 is MDHEN, CDR2 SYDVKM, per germline.

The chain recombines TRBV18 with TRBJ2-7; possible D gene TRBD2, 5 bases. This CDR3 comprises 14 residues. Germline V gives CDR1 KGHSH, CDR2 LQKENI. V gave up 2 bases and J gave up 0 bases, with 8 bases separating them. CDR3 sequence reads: CASSPGRVSYEQYV. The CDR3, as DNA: TGTGCCAGCTCACCAGGGAGAGTCTCCTACGAGCAGTACGTC.

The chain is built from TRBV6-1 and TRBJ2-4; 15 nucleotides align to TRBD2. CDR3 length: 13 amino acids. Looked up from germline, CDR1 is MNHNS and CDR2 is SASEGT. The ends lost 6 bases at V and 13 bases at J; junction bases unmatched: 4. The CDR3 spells CASRWTSGRGQYF. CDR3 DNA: TGTGCCAGCAGGTGGACTAGCGGGAGGGGACAGTACTTC.

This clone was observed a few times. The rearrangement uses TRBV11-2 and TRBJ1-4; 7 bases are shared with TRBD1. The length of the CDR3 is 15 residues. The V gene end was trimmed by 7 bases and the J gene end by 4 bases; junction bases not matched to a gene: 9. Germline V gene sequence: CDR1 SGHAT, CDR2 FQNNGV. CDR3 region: CASTKRSGGNEKLFF. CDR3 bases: TGTGCCAGCACCAAGAGGTCAGGGGGTAATGAAAAACTGTTTTTT.

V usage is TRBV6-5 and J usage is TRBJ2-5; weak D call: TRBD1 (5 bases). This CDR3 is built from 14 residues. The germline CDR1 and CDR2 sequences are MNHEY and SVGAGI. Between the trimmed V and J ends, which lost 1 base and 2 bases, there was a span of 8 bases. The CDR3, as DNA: TGTGCCAGCAGTTACTTGGGGCAGCAAGAGACCCAGTACTTC. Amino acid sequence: CASSYLGQQETQYF.

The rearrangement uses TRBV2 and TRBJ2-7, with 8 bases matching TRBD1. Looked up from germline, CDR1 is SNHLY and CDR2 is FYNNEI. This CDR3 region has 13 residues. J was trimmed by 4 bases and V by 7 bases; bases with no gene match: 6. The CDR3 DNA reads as TGTGCCAGCAAGTGGGACAGGTTGTACGAGCAGTACGTC. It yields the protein CASKWDRLYEQYV.

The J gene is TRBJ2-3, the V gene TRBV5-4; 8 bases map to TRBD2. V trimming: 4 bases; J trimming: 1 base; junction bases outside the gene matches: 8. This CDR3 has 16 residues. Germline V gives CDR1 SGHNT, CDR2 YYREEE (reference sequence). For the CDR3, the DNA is TGTGCCAGCAGCCGGGAGGGGGGGGGCGGCACAGATACGCAGTATTTT. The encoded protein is CASSREGGGGTDTQYF.

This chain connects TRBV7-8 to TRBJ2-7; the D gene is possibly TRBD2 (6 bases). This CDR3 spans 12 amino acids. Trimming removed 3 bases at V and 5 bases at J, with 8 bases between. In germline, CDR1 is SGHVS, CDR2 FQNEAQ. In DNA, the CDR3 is TGTGCCAGCAGCTTGGGGAGGAACGAGCAGTACTTC. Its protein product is CASSLGRNEQYF.

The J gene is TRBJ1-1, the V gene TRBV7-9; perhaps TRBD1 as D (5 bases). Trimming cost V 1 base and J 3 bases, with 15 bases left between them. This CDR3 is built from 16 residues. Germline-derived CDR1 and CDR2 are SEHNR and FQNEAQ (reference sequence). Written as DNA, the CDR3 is TGTGCCAGCAGCTTAGGGCGTCGGACATTGGACACTGAAGCTTTCTTT. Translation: CASSLGRRTLDTEAFF. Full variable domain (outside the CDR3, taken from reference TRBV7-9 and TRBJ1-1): DTGVSQNPRHKITKRGQNVTFRCDPISEHNRLYWYRQTLGQGPEFLTYFQNEAQLEKSRLLSDRFSAERPKGSFSTLEIQRTEQGDSAMYLCASSLGRRTLDTEAFFGQGTRLTVV.